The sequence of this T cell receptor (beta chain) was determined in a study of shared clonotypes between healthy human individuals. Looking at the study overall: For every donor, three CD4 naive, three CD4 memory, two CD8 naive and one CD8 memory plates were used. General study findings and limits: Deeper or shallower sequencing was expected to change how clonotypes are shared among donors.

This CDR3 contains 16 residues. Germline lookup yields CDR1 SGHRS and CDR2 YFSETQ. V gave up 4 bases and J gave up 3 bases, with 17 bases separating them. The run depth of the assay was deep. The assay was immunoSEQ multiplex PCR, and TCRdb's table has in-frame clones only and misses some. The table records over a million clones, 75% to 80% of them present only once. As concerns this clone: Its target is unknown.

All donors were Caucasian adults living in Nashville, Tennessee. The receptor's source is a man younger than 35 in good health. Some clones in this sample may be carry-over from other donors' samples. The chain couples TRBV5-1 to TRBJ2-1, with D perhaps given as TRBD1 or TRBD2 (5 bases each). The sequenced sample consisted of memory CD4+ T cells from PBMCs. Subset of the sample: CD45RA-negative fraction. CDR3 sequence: CASSLFGGPGYNEQFF. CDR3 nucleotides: TGCGCCAGCAGCCTCTTTGGGGGTCCGGGCTACAATGAGCAGTTCTTC.